This T cell receptor (beta chain) comes out of a study of T cell clonality in common variable immunodeficiency. Findings of the study overall: In common variable immunodeficiency, TCR beta chains reportedly carried fewer deletions and N-nucleotide insertions.

The CDR3 runs to 15 residues. CDR1 is MDHEN and CDR2 is SYDVKM in the germline V gene. The ends lost 6 bases at V and 0 bases at J; junction bases unmatched: 3. Generated by immunoSEQ multiplex PCR, the TCRdb table keeps only in-frame clones and is missing some. The record shows about 44,000 clones for this sample, with no singletons present. This clone was seen ten or more times. Its target is unknown. The read comes to an end 3 residues before the CDR3 does, leaving the germline J gene to fill in the end. The receptor was isolated from a person aged 18 to 75 in good health. The gene calls are TRBV28 and TRBJ2-2; TRBD1 aligns across 8 bases. Sequencing was done on a sample of peripheral blood mononuclear cells. The sequenced part of the CDR3 DNA is TGTGCCAGCAGATCAGGGGGCCCGAACACCGGGGAG. As protein: CASRSGGPNTGE. The full CDR3 is CASRSGGPNTGELFF.